The 18 T cell receptor beta chains reported below all come from one sample, sequenced in a study of blood T cell repertoires in COVID-19. Sequencing was performed with immunoSEQ multiplex PCR; in TCRdb, only in-frame clones are kept and a portion is missing. The repertoire holds roughly 86,000 clones, with almost 85% as singletons. Sequenced sample: peripheral blood. All receptors derive from a human donor in a cohort sampled during active COVID-19.

This clone turned up a few times. The V call is TRBV4-1, the J call TRBJ1-1; weak D call: TRBD1 (6 bases). V lost 3 bases, J lost 2 bases, and 10 bases lay in between. The CDR3 is 14 amino acids. Germline loops: CDR1 MGHRA, CDR2 YSYEKL. For the CDR3, the DNA is TGCGCCAGCAGCCACGGACAGAAAAACACTGAAGCTTTCTTT. Translated, it gives CASSHGQKNTEAFF.

V is TRBV11-3 and J is TRBJ2-3; D gene uncertain. CDR3 length equals 13 residues. The V and J ends lost 3 bases and 4 bases respectively, with 8 bases between them. Germline CDR1 reads SGHNT; CDR2 reads YENEEA. The CDR3, as DNA: TGTGCCAGCAGCTTGAGCAACTCAGATACGCAGTATTTT. Translated: CASSLSNSDTQYF.

This clone was found once. The rearrangement uses TRBV2 and TRBJ2-3; weak D call: TRBD1 (5 bases). Germline V CDR1 and CDR2: SNHLY, FYNNEI. V was pared by 3 bases and J by 3 bases, with 13 bases between. This CDR3 contains 15 residues. CDR3 DNA sequence: TGTGCCAGCAGTGATTTCAGGGTGGCGACAGATACGCAGTATTTT. Amino acid sequence: CASSDFRVATDTQYF.

The chain carries TRBV7-2 and TRBJ1-2; 8 bases match TRBD1. Germline V gene data show CDR1 as SGHTA and CDR2 as FQGNSA. The CDR3 spans 13 residues. Trimming took 5 bases from V and 7 from J; bases not matched to a gene: 6. The CDR3 loop reads CASSLDRAGGYTF. The CDR3 DNA reads as TGTGCCAGCAGCCTGGACAGGGCGGGTGGCTACACCTTC. Drawing the rest from reference TRBV7-2 and TRBJ1-2, the complete variable domain is GAGVSQSPSNKVTEKGKDVELRCDPISGHTALYWYRQSLGQGLEFLIYFQGNSAPDKSGLPSDRFSAERTGGSVSTLTIQRTQQEDSAVYLCASSLDRAGGYTFGSGTRLTVV.

V is TRBV6-6 and J is TRBJ2-3; perhaps TRBD1 as D (8 bases). V dropped 6 bases and J dropped 5 bases, with 15 bases sitting between them. The CDR3 has 14 residues. Germline V gene lookup returns CDR1 MNHNY and CDR2 SVGAGI (reference sequence). CDR3 nucleotide sequence: TGTGCCAGCAGGGAGACAGGGGAGGGAGATACGCAGTATTTT. This gives the protein CASRETGEGDTQYF.

V is TRBV3-1 (or the pseudogene TRBV3-2) and J is TRBJ2-1; 11 bases are a match to TRBD2. The length of the CDR3 is 16 residues. The V and J ends lost 1 base and 10 bases, in that order; junction bases with no gene match: 9. CDR1 and CDR2 from the germline V gene are LGHDT and YNNKEL (reference sequence). The CDR3 protein is CASSQGRLAGQREQFF. CDR3 sequence (DNA): TGTGCCAGCAGCCAAGGTCGACTAGCGGGGCAAAGAGAGCAGTTCTTC.

The gene calls are TRBV19 and TRBJ2-5; weak D call: TRBD1 (6 bases). The CDR3 contains 13 residues. Per the germline V gene, CDR1 is LNHDA and CDR2 is SQIVND (reference sequence). V gave up 8 bases and J gave up 1 base, with 11 bases separating them. The CDR3 here is CASARQAQETQYF. The CDR3 DNA sequence: TGTGCCAGTGCACGACAGGCCCAAGAGACCCAGTACTTC.

This clone occurred once. This sequence joins TRBV5-4 and TRBJ2-7; TRBD1 aligns across 7 bases. J lost 4 bases, V lost 4 bases, and 5 bases had no gene match. Germline CDR1 reads SGHNT; CDR2 reads YYREEE (reference sequence). The CDR3 runs 13 residues. The CDR3 nucleotides are TGTGCCAGCAGCCCGGGACAGCGATACGAGCAGTACTTC. Translation gives CASSPGQRYEQYF. The whole variable domain, remainder taken from reference TRBV5-4 and TRBJ2-7, is ETGVTQSPTHLIKTRGQQVTLRCSSQSGHNTVSWYQQALGQGPQFIFQYYREEENGRGNFPPRFSGLQFPNYSSELNVNALELDDSALYLCASSPGQRYEQYFGPGTRLTVT.

CDR3 residues: CASSIQGGSDAFF. In nucleotides, the CDR3 is TGTGCCAGTAGTATACAGGGAGGGAGTGACGCTTTCTTT. J is TRBJ1-1 and V is TRBV19, with D possibly TRBD1 on 5 matching bases. The CDR3 has 13 residues. Trimming pared 2 bases from V and 11 bases from J, leaving 15 bases between. Germline V gene lookup returns CDR1 LNHDA and CDR2 SQIVND (reference sequence).

The chain has TRBV7-9 and TRBJ1-6; TRBD1 might be the D (6 bases). The CDR3 spans 13 residues. Per the germline V gene, CDR1 is SEHNR and CDR2 is FQNEAQ (reference sequence). V dropped 5 bases and J dropped 9 bases, with 11 bases sitting between them. The CDR3 DNA is TGTGCCAGCAGCCGCGAGGGGGTTTCACCCCTCCACTTT. It translates to CASSREGVSPLHF.

The chain links TRBV20-1 to TRBJ1-4; D is unresolved. V was pared by 6 bases and J by 5 bases, with 7 bases between. The CDR3 loop spans 11 amino acids. Germline V CDR1 and CDR2: DFQATT, SNEGSKA (reference sequence). The chain's CDR3 is CSASENEKLFF. In DNA, the CDR3 is TGCAGTGCCTCGGAGAATGAAAAACTGTTTTTT.

V and J are TRBV2 and TRBJ1-4; unclear D gene. Trimming stripped 8 bases from V and 5 bases from J, with 18 bases between. This CDR3 contains 15 residues. CDR1 and CDR2 (germline): SNHLY, FYNNEI. The CDR3 nucleotides are TGTGCCAGCCGGTCCCGCGAGGGTTTAAATGAAAAACTGTTTTTT. Protein sequence: CASRSREGLNEKLFF.

The V and J genes are TRBV7-6 and TRBJ2-2, with D possibly being TRBD2 (6 bases). The CDR3 totals 16 residues. Germline V CDR1 and CDR2: SGHVS, FNYEAQ. V dropped 6 bases and J dropped 4 bases, with 18 bases sitting between them. The CDR3 DNA reads as TGTGCCAGCAGTGGTTCCCCGGTGGGGGGCACCGGGGAGCTGTTTTTT. It encodes CASSGSPVGGTGELFF.

This chain connects TRBV29-1 to TRBJ2-7, with 8 bases matching TRBD2. Germline CDR1 reads SQVTM; CDR2 reads ANQGSEA. Trimming at V came to 5 bases and at J to 2 bases, leaving 5 bases not matched to a gene. This CDR3 spans 13 amino acids. The CDR3 nucleotides read TGCAGCGTTAACGGGGGGGTAACCTACGAGCAGTACTTC. Translated, it gives CSVNGGVTYEQYF.

This sequence joins TRBV27 and TRBJ2-2; 13 nucleotides agree with TRBD2. CDR1 is MNHEY and CDR2 is SMNVEV in the germline V gene (reference sequence). V lost 6 bases to trimming and J lost 6 bases; unmatched junction nucleotides: 16. The CDR3 is 19 residues long. The chain's CDR3 is CASRPSQLAGGRFSGELFF. CDR3 nucleotide sequence: TGTGCCAGCAGGCCCAGCCAACTAGCGGGGGGGCGTTTCTCCGGGGAGCTGTTTTTT.

This rearrangement joins TRBV9 to TRBJ2-1; TRBD2 matches 9 bases. Trimming removed 4 bases from V and 4 bases from J; junction bases left unmatched: 0. Germline V lookup: CDR1 SGDLS, CDR2 YYNGEE. The CDR3 is 13 residues long. The CDR3 loop is CASSLAGYNEQFF. The CDR3 bases are TGTGCCAGCAGCCTAGCGGGGTACAATGAGCAGTTCTTC.

The rearrangement uses TRBV14 and TRBJ2-1; 9 bases line up with TRBD1. CDR1 is SGHDN and CDR2 is FVKESK in the germline V gene. This CDR3 region has 16 residues. After removal of 4 bases from V and 4 bases from J, the junction contained 8 bases not matched to a gene. The CDR3 nucleotides read TGTGCCAGCAGCCCCCTGGGACAGGGTCTTTACAATGAGCAGTTCTTC. It codes for CASSPLGQGLYNEQFF.

This rearrangement joins TRBV28 to TRBJ2-7; D is unclear. The germline CDR1 and CDR2 sequences are MDHEN and SYDVKM. V was clipped by 1 base and J by 0 bases, with 4 bases between them. The length of the CDR3 is 13 residues. The CDR3 here is CASSLFRSYEQYF. Written as DNA, the CDR3 is TGTGCCAGCAGTTTATTCCGCTCCTACGAGCAGTACTTC.